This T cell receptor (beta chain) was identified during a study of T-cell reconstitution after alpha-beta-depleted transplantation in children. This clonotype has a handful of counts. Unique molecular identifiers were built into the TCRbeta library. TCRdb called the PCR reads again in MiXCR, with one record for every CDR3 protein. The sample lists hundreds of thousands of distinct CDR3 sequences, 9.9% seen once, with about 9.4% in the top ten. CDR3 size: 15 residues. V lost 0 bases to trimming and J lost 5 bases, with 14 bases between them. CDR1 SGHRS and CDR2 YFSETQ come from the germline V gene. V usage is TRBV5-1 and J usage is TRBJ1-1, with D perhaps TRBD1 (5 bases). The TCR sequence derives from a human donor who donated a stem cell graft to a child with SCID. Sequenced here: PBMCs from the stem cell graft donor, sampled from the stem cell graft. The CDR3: CASSLVWGEGTEAFF. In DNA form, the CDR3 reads TGCGCCAGCAGCTTGGTGTGGGGGGAGGGGACTGAAGCTTTCTTT.